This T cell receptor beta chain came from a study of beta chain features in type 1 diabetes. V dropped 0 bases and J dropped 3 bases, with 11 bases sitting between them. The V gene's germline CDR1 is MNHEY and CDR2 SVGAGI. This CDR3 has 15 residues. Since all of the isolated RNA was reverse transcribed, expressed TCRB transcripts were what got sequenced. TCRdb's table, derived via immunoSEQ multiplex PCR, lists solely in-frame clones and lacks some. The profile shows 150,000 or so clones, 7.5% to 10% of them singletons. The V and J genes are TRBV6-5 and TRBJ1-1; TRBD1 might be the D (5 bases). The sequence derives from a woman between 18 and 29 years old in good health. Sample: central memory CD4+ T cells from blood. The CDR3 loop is CASSYSWGGDTEAFF. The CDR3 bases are TGTGCCAGCAGTTACTCGTGGGGGGGGGACACTGAAGCTTTCTTT.